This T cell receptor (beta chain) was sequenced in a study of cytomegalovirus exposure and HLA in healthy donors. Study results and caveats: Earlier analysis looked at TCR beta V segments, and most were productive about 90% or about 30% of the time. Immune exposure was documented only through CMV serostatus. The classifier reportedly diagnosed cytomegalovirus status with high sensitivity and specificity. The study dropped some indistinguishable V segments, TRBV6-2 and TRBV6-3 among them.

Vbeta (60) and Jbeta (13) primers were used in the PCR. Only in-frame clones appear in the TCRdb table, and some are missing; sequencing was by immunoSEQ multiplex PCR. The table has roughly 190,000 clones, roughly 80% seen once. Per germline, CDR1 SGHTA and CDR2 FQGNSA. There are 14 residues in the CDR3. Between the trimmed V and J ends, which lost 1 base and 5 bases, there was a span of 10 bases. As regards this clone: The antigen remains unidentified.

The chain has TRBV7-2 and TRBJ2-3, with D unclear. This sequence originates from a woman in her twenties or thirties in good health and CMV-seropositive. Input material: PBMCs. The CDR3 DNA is TGTGCCAGCAGCTTAGTCCGCGGTGGAGATACGCAGTATTTT. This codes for CASSLVRGGDTQYF.